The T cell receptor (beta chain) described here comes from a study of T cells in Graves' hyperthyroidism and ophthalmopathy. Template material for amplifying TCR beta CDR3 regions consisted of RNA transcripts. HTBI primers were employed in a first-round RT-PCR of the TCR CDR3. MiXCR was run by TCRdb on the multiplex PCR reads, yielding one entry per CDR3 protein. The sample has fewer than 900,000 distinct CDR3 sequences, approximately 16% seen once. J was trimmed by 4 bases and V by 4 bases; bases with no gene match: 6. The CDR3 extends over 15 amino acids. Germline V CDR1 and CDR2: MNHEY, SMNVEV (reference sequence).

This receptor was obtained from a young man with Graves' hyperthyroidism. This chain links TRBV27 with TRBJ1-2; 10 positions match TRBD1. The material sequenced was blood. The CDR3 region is CASSSTGTGVYGYTF. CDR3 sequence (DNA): TGTGCCAGCAGTTCAACCGGGACAGGGGTCTATGGCTACACCTTC.